This TCR beta chain was sequenced in a study of cytomegalovirus exposure and HLA in healthy donors. This CDR3 contains 15 residues. V shed 7 bases and J 6 bases; nucleotides not matched to a gene: 14. The germline V gene has CDR1 SGHNT and CDR2 YYREEE (reference sequence). Researchers ran the PCR with 60 Vbeta and 13 Jbeta primers. As originally analysed: Roughly 80 million unique TCR beta chains, 8.5 million to 14 million shared, were counted in a later analysis. Generated by immunoSEQ multiplex PCR, the TCRdb table keeps only in-frame clones and is missing some. Clone size and V and J calls were adopted from that table, with D and trimming inferred from the DNA. This table has more than 150,000 clones, 79% appearing once.

This sequence joins TRBV5-4 and TRBJ1-2; 8 positions match TRBD1. This TCR derives from a girl under 18 in good health and CMV-seropositive. Material: PBMCs. This CDR3 is CASGDPTGEVNGYTF. CDR3 in DNA: TGTGCCAGCGGCGATCCGACAGGGGAGGTAAATGGCTACACCTTC. Using reference TRBV5-4 and TRBJ1-2 for the parts outside the CDR3, the full variable domain is ETGVTQSPTHLIKTRGQQVTLRCSSQSGHNTVSWYQQALGQGPQFIFQYYREEENGRGNFPPRFSGLQFPNYSSELNVNALELDDSALYLCASGDPTGEVNGYTFGSGTRLTVV.